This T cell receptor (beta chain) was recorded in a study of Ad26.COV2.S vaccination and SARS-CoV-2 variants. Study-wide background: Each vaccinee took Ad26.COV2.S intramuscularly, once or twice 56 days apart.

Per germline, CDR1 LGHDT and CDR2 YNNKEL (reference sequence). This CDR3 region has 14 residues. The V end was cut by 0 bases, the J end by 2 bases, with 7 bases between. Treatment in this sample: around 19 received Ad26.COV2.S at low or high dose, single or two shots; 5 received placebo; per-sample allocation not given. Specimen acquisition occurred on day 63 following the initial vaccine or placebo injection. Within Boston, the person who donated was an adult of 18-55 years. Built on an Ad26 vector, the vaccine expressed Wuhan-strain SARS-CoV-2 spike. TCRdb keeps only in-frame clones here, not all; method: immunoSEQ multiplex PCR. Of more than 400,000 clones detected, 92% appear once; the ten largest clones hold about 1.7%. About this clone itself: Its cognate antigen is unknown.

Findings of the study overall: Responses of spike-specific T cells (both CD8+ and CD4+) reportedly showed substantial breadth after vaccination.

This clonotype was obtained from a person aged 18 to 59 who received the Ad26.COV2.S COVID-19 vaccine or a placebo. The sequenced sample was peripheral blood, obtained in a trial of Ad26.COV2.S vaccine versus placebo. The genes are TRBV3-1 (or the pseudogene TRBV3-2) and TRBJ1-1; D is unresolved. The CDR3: CASSQDGYNTEAFF. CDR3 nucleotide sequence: TGTGCCAGCAGCCAAGATGGGTACAACACTGAAGCTTTCTTT.